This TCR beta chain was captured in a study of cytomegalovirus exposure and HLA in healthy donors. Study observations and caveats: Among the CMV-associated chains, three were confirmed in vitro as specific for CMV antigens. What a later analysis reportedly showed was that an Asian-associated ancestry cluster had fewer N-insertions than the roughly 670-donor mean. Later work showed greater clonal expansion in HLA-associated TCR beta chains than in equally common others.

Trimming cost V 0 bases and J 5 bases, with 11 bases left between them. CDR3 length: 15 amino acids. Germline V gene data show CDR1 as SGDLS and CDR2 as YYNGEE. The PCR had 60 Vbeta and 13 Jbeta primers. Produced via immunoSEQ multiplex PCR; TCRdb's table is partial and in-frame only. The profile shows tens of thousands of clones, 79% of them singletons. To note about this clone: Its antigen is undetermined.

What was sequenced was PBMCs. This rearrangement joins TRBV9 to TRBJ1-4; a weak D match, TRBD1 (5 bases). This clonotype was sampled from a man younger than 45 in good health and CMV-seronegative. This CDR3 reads CASSVGGVINEKLFF. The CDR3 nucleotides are TGTGCCAGCAGCGTAGGGGGGGTGATCAATGAAAAACTGTTTTTT.